Shown below are 6 T cell receptor beta chains from a single sample sequenced in a study of T cell responses to AZD1222 COVID-19 vaccine. Only in-frame clones appear in the TCRdb table, and some are missing; sequencing was by immunoSEQ multiplex PCR. Found here are tens of thousands of clones, under 95% of them singletons; the top ten hold 20% to 25%. Sequencing used peripheral blood, obtained on day 0 of AZD1222 vaccination. The source of these receptors is an adult in good health.

The chain joins TRBV15 to TRBJ1-1; 12 bases line up with TRBD1. Germline V gene lookup returns CDR1 LNHNV and CDR2 YYDKDF (reference sequence). The junction had 7 bases not matched to a gene; V was cut back by 1 base and J by 4 bases. The CDR3 extends over 17 amino acids. The CDR3 sequence: CATSRGQGQGAGTEAFF. The CDR3 coding sequence is TGTGCCACCAGCAGAGGCCAGGGACAGGGGGCGGGCACTGAAGCTTTCTTT. The complete variable domain, with remaining parts taken from reference TRBV15 and TRBJ1-1, reads DAMVIQNPRYQVTQFGKPVTLSCSQTLNHNVMYWYQQKSSQAPKLLFHYYDKDFNNEADTPDNFQSRRPNTSFCFLDIRSPGLGDTAMYLCATSRGQGQGAGTEAFFGQGTRLTVV.

This clone was seen just once. The gene calls are TRBV10-3 and TRBJ1-1, with 10 positions matching TRBD1. Germline V lookup: CDR1 ENHRY, CDR2 SYGVKD. The CDR3 runs to 15 residues. J was trimmed by 5 bases and V by 2 bases; bases with no gene match: 5. The chain's CDR3 is CAISEGDRGGTEAFF. The DNA of the CDR3 is TGTGCCATCAGTGAGGGGGACAGGGGAGGAACTGAAGCTTTCTTT.

The V gene is TRBV5-1, the J gene TRBJ2-5; D is unresolved. Germline CDR1 and CDR2: SGHRS and YFSETQ. The CDR3 is 14 residues long. The V end was cut by 0 bases, the J end by 0 bases, with 6 bases between. CDR3 sequence reads: CASSLGTNQETQYF. In nucleotides, the CDR3 is TGCGCCAGCAGCTTGGGGACCAACCAAGAGACCCAGTACTTC.

The rearrangement links TRBV4-3 to TRBJ1-2, with 7 bases identical to TRBD1. After removal of 4 bases from V and 5 bases from J, the junction contained 7 bases not matched to a gene. The CDR3 runs 14 residues. Germline V gene sequence: CDR1 LGHNA, CDR2 YSLEER. In nucleotides, the CDR3 is TGCGCCAGCAGCCCCCAACAGGGGAATTATGGCTACACCTTC. Amino acid sequence: CASSPQQGNYGYTF.

The chain recombines TRBV10-3 with TRBJ1-2; D not resolved. V was cut by 0 bases and J by 4 bases, with 9 bases left in between. Germline V gene data show CDR1 as ENHRY and CDR2 as SYGVKD. The CDR3 has 14 amino acids. The CDR3 loop reads CAISESGLGYGYTF. CDR3 in DNA: TGTGCCATCAGTGAGTCTGGCCTTGGCTATGGCTACACCTTC.

V is TRBV19 and J is TRBJ1-1; D is uncertain. CDR3 length: 13 amino acids. Germline CDR1 reads LNHDA; CDR2 reads SQIVND (reference sequence). Trimming took 3 bases from V and 7 from J, leaving 12 bases between them. CDR3 DNA sequence: TGTGCCAGTAGTATCGACCTACAGCGTGAAGCTTTCTTT. It codes for CASSIDLQREAFF.